A selection of T cell receptor beta chains follows, all from one sample in a study of post-analysis software for immune sequencing data. MiXCR, run by TCRdb on the PCR reads, gives a single entry per CDR3 protein. Here the sample spans 800,000 to 950,000 distinct CDR3 sequences, approximately 53% being singletons. Source material: blood. These receptors came from a girl aged 5 to 17 with multiple sclerosis. The CDR3 runs from the conserved cysteine through the conserved F or W. D genes are given only for firm matches. Size is omitted from some rows. Given values are once, few, many or a class for expanded clones.

d_call: .; clone_size: few; v_call: TRBV7-2; j_call: TRBJ2-6; cdr3_nt: TGTGCCAGCAGCTTAGTTCTGGCAGCCAACGTCCTGACTTTC; cdr3_aa: CASSLVLAANVLTF
d_call: .; clone_size: few; v_call: TRBV5-1; j_call: TRBJ2-1; cdr3_nt: TGCGCCAGCAGCTTAGTCGCGGACTACTACAATGAGCAGTTCTTC; cdr3_aa: CASSLVADYYNEQFF
d_call: .; clone_size: few; v_call: TRBV12-3/TRBV12-4; j_call: TRBJ2-4; cdr3_nt: TGTGCCAGCAGTGCCTCAGAATCGCGGTACTTC; cdr3_aa: CASSASESRYF
d_call: .; clone_size: .; v_call: TRBV15; j_call: TRBJ2-5; cdr3_nt: TGTGCCACCAGCAGAGGAAATGCTCAAGAGACCCAGTACTTC; cdr3_aa: CATSRGNAQETQYF
d_call: TRBD2; clone_size: .; v_call: TRBV2; j_call: TRBJ2-1; cdr3_nt: TGTGCCAGCAGTGAATCCCGGACTAGCGGGGGGGCTGAGGAGCAGTTCTTC; cdr3_aa: CASSESRTSGGAEEQFF
d_call: TRBD2; clone_size: .; v_call: TRBV4-1; j_call: TRBJ2-3; cdr3_nt: TGCGCCAGCAGCCAAGATCTAGCGGGGGGGCGGTTGAGCACAGATACGCAGTATTTT; cdr3_aa: CASSQDLAGGRLSTDTQYF
d_call: TRBD1; clone_size: .; v_call: TRBV5-1; j_call: TRBJ1-1; cdr3_nt: TGCGCCAGCAGCTTGGCCCCGGGGACAGGTTTGAACACTGAAGCTTTCTTT; cdr3_aa: CASSLAPGTGLNTEAFF
d_call: TRBD2; clone_size: .; v_call: TRBV24-1; j_call: TRBJ2-3; cdr3_nt: TGTGCCACCAGTGAAGGACTAGCGGGAGTATCGGATACGCAGTATTTT; cdr3_aa: CATSEGLAGVSDTQYF
d_call: TRBD1; clone_size: .; v_call: TRBV7-3; j_call: TRBJ2-7; cdr3_nt: TGTGCCAGCAGCTTGGTCGGGCCACAGGCGGCAGGGGGATACGAGCAGTACTTC; cdr3_aa: CASSLVGPQAAGGYEQYF
d_call: .; clone_size: .; v_call: TRBV29-1; j_call: TRBJ2-3; cdr3_nt: TGCAGCGTTGAACCGGAAAGCACAGATACGCAGTATTTT; cdr3_aa: CSVEPESTDTQYF
d_call: TRBD2; clone_size: .; v_call: TRBV7-2; j_call: TRBJ2-4; cdr3_nt: TGTGCCAGCAGCTTCGAACTAGCGGGGGGCCAGGGAAACATTCAGTACTTC; cdr3_aa: CASSFELAGGQGNIQYF